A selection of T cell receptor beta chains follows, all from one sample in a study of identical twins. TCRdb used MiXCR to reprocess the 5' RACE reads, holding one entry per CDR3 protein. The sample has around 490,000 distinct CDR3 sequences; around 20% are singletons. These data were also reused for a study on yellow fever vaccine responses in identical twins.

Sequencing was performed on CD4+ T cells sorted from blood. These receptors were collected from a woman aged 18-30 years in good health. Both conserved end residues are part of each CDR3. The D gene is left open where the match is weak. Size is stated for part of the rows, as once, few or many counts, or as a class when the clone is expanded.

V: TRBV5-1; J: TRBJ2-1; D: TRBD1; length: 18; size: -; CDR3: CASSLRQGIAEENNEQFF; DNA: TGCGCCAGCAGCTTGCGACAGGGAATCGCTGAAGAAAACAATGAGCAGTTCTTC
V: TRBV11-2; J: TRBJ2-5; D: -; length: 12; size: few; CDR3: CASTNQRETQYF; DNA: TGTGCCAGCACCAACCAGAGAGAGACCCAGTACTTC
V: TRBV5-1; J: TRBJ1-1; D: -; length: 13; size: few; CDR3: CASSTTLGTEAFF; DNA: TGCGCCAGCAGCACCACTCTTGGGACTGAAGCTTTCTTT
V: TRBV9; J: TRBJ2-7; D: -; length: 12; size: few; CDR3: CASSPDMGLQYF; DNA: TGTGCCAGCAGCCCCGACATGGGCCTGCAGTACTTC
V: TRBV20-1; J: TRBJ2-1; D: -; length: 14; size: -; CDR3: CSARDVVRVNEQFF; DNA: TGCAGTGCTAGAGATGTAGTCCGGGTCAATGAGCAGTTCTTC
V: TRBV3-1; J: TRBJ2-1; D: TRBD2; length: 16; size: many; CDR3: CASSQTGTSSGSEQFF; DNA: TGTGCCAGCAGCCAAACCGGGACTAGCAGTGGGAGTGAGCAGTTCTTC
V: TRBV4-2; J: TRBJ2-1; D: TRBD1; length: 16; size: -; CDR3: CASSQDGTETYNEQFF; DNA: TGTGCCAGCAGCCAGGACGGGACAGAGACATACAATGAGCAGTTCTTC
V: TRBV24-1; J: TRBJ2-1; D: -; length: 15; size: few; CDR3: CATSDLQTSYNEQFF; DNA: TGTGCCACCAGTGATTTACAGACATCCTACAATGAGCAGTTCTTC
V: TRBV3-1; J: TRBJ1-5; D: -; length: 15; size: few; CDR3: CASSQDSGGNQPQHF; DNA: TGTGCCAGCAGCCAAGATTCGGGGGGCAATCAGCCCCAGCATTTT
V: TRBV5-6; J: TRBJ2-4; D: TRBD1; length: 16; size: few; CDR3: CASSSMTGGAKNIQYF; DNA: TGTGCCAGCAGCTCTATGACAGGGGGTGCCAAAAACATTCAGTACTTC
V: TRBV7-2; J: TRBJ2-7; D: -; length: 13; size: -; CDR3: CASSLVLAHEQYF; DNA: TGTGCCAGCAGCTTAGTACTAGCCCACGAGCAGTACTTC
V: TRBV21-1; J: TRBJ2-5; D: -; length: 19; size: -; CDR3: CARKADNLWASGQLETQYF; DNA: TGTGCCAGAAAAGCAGATAATCTTTGGGCTAGCGGACAGTTGGAGACCCAGTACTTC
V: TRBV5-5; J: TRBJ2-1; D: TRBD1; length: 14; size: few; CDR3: CASRIGQGVNEQFF; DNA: TGTGCCAGCAGAATTGGACAGGGGGTCAATGAGCAGTTCTTC
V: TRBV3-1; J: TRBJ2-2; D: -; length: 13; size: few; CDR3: CASSQQGLGELFF; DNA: TGTGCCAGCAGCCAACAGGGACTCGGGGAGCTGTTTTTT
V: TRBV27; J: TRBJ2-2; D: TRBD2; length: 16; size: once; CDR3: CASSWGTSGTTGELFF; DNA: TGTGCCAGCAGTTGGGGGACTAGCGGGACCACCGGGGAGCTGTTTTTT
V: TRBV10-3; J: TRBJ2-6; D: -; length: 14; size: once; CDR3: CAISRDSGANVLTF; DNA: TGTGCCATCAGTAGGGACTCTGGGGCCAACGTCCTGACTTTC
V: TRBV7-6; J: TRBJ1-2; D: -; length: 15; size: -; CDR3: CASSLAPDRKYGYTF; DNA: TGTGCCAGCAGCTTAGCTCCAGACAGGAAATATGGCTACACCTTC
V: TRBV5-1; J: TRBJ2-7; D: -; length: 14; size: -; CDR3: CASSPRGAGYEQYF; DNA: TGCGCCAGCAGCCCGAGGGGCGCGGGTTACGAGCAGTACTTC
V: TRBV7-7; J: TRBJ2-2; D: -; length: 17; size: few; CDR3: CASSLGSGGAGTGELFF; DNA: TGTGCCAGCAGCTTAGGTTCCGGGGGCGCAGGCACCGGGGAGCTGTTTTTT
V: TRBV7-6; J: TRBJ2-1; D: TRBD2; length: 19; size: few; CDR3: CASSLGGAGGPPRYNEQFF; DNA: TGTGCCAGCAGCTTAGGTGGAGCGGGAGGACCCCCTCGTTACAATGAGCAGTTCTTC
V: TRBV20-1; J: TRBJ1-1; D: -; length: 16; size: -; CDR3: CSAGARGSVGNTEAFF; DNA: TGCAGTGCTGGGGCCCGGGGGTCGGTTGGGAACACTGAAGCTTTCTTT
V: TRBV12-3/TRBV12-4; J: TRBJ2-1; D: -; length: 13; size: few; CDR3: CASSFLRTGEQFF; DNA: TGTGCCAGCAGTTTCTTACGGACCGGTGAGCAGTTCTTC
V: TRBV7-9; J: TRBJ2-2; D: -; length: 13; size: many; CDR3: CASSSANTGELFF; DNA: TGTGCCAGCAGCTCGGCGAACACCGGGGAGCTGTTTTTT
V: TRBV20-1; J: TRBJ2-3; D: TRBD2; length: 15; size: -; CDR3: CSARDGGGGTDTQYF; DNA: TGCAGTGCTAGAGATGGGGGGGGTGGCACAGATACGCAGTATTTT
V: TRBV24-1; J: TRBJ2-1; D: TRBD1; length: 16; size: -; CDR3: CATSDTTGGGYNEQFF; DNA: TGTGCCACCAGTGACACGACAGGGGGCGGCTACAATGAGCAGTTCTTC
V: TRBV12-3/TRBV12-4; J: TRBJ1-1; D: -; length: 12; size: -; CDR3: CASSPVLSEAFF; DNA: TGTGCCAGCAGTCCCGTCCTTTCTGAAGCTTTCTTT
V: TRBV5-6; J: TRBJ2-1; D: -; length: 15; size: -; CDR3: CASSSPVSGFNEQFF; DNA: TGTGCCAGCAGCTCCCCGGTGAGTGGGTTTAATGAGCAGTTCTTC
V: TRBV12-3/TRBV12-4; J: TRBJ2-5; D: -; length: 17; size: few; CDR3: CASSFWMGLRDQETQYF; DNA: TGTGCCAGCAGTTTTTGGATGGGGCTTCGGGACCAAGAGACCCAGTACTTC